The 10 T cell receptor beta chains below were found in one sample sequenced in a study of identical twins. Using its own MiXCR run on the 5' RACE reads, TCRdb lists one record per CDR3 protein. Counted here are some 560,000 distinct CDR3 sequences, around a tenth occurring once; the ten biggest clones make up 2.5% to 3%. The data also belong to a second study, concerning yellow fever vaccine responses in identical twins.

The sample consisted of PBMCs. The receptors originated from a woman under 30 in good health.

The chain recombines TRBV5-1 with TRBJ2-5, with D possibly being TRBD2 (6 bases). V was trimmed by 4 bases and J by 1 base, leaving 14 bases between them. CDR1 SGHRS and CDR2 YFSETQ come from the germline V gene. This CDR3 comprises 15 residues. CDR3: CASSRPPGGQETQYF. The CDR3 DNA follows: TGCGCCAGCAGCAGACCCCCCGGGGGCCAAGAGACCCAGTACTTC. The complete variable domain, with remaining parts taken from reference TRBV5-1 and TRBJ2-5, reads KAGVTQTPRYLIKTRGQQVTLSCSPISGHRSVSWYQQTPGQGLQFLFEYFSETQRNKGNFPGRFSGRQFSNSRSEMNVSTLELGDSALYLCASSRPPGGQETQYFGPGTRLLVL.

V gene TRBV9 combines with J gene TRBJ2-5; tentatively, D is TRBD1 or TRBD2 (5 bases each). The CDR3 has 15 residues. CDR1 and CDR2 from the germline V gene are SGDLS and YYNGEE. V dropped 1 base and J dropped 4 bases, with 14 bases sitting between them. The CDR3 nucleotides read TGTGCCAGCAGCGTAAGTGGGGGTACGCGAGAGACCCAGTACTTC. Protein sequence: CASSVSGGTRETQYF.

The chain employs TRBV5-1 and TRBJ2-1, with 7 bases that match TRBD1. With 6 bases clipped from V and 2 bases from J, the junction kept 5 bases outside the gene matches. The CDR3 has 14 amino acids. Germline V gives CDR1 SGHRS, CDR2 YFSETQ. The CDR3 loop reads CASTLQGTYNEQFF. CDR3 nucleotide sequence: TGCGCCAGCACCCTACAGGGGACCTACAATGAGCAGTTCTTC.

The table lists this clonotype with a few counts. The J gene is TRBJ1-6, the V gene TRBV12-3 or TRBV12-4, with 8 bases fitting TRBD1. J lost 10 bases, V lost 3 bases, and 5 bases had no gene match. CDR3 length: 14 residues. In nucleotides, the CDR3 is TGTGCCAGCAGTTTGTCTTCAGGGGGCTCACCCCTCCACTTT. It translates to CASSLSSGGSPLHF.

The chain carries TRBV5-1 and TRBJ1-6; D not resolved. The CDR3 consists of 14 residues. Germline CDR1 and CDR2: SGHRS and YFSETQ. Trimming cost V 0 bases and J 8 bases, with 9 bases left between them. This chain's CDR3 is CASSLEGPDSPLHF. The CDR3 DNA sequence: TGCGCCAGCAGCTTGGAAGGGCCCGATTCACCCCTCCACTTT.

The chain employs TRBV20-1 and TRBJ1-4; weak D call: TRBD1 (6 bases). Germline V lookup: CDR1 DFQATT, CDR2 SNEGSKA (reference sequence). The germline V and J ends were trimmed by 6 bases and 8 bases, with 10 bases remaining between them. This CDR3 spans 11 amino acids. Written as DNA, the CDR3 is TGCAGTGCAGGGACACAAGAAAAACTGTTTTTT. Amino acid sequence: CSAGTQEKLFF.

This clonotype was picked up many times. This chain connects TRBV11-2 to TRBJ1-1; TRBD1 matches 8 bases. This CDR3 spans 14 amino acids. Germline V gene lookup returns CDR1 SGHAT and CDR2 FQNNGV. V shed 4 bases and J 2 bases; nucleotides not matched to a gene: 3. The CDR3 coding sequence is TGTGCCAGCAGCTCGGGACAGGCTAACACTGAAGCTTTCTTT. This encodes CASSSGQANTEAFF.

The sample holds many counts of this clonotype. The chain has TRBV12-3 or TRBV12-4 and TRBJ2-2; no firm D call. V gave up 6 bases and J gave up 7 bases, with 12 bases separating them. This CDR3 spans 13 amino acids. The CDR3 is CASRSSLVGELFF. CDR3 bases: TGTGCCAGCAGGTCGTCCTTGGTCGGGGAGCTGTTTTTT.

This clonotype was seen a handful of times. This rearrangement joins TRBV24-1 to TRBJ2-3; D gene ambiguous. In germline, CDR1 is KGHDR, CDR2 SFDVKD. The CDR3 has 15 amino acids. V lost 0 bases, J lost 0 bases, and 6 bases lay in between. CDR3 amino acids: CATSDLRDSTDTQYF. CDR3 bases: TGTGCCACCAGTGATTTGAGGGATAGCACAGATACGCAGTATTTT.

The chain uses TRBV6-1 and TRBJ2-7; D ambiguous. The V and J ends lost 5 bases and 0 bases respectively, with 14 bases between them. Germline V CDR1 and CDR2: MNHNS, SASEGT. This CDR3 region has 15 residues. CDR3 protein: CASSPQRVASYEQYF. The DNA of the CDR3 is TGTGCCAGCAGTCCACAAAGGGTAGCCTCCTACGAGCAGTACTTC.